The 14 T cell receptor beta chains below all came from one sample that was sequenced in a study of graft-versus-host responses after intestinal transplantation. Clones were read by immunoSEQ multiplex PCR, and TCRdb kept only the in-frame ones, dropping some. In the table there are about 85,000 clones, approximately 90% of which are singletons. These TCRs are of unknown antigen specificity. Sequenced material: unstimulated CD8+ T cells sorted from spleen or lymph node cells, taken before transplant. These receptors were taken from a human donor who was the organ donor for an intestinal transplant.

This clone was observed a few times. The rearrangement uses TRBV7-9 and TRBJ2-5, with D hard to call. Germline V gene data show CDR1 as SEHNR and CDR2 as FQNEAQ (reference sequence). Trimming took off 5 bases at V and 9 bases at J, with 16 bases between the two ends. This CDR3 spans 13 amino acids. CDR3 loop: CASSPLGGQPQYF. In DNA, the CDR3 is TGTGCCAGCAGCCCCTTGGGTGGGCAGCCCCAGTACTTC.

The chain couples TRBV9 to TRBJ2-1; 13 bases map to TRBD2. The junction had 5 bases not matched to a gene; V was cut back by 4 bases and J by 10 bases. CDR1 and CDR2 (germline): SGDLS, YYNGEE. The CDR3 loop spans 14 amino acids. CDR3 loop: CASSPGLAGLEQFF. The CDR3 DNA reads as TGTGCCAGCAGCCCGGGACTAGCGGGACTAGAGCAGTTCTTC.

Comments on this clone: This CDR3 is also generated by other DNA sequences in the sample. This chain links TRBV19 with TRBJ2-7, with 8 bases lining up with TRBD1. V was pared by 3 bases and J by 2 bases, with 3 bases of the junction left unmatched. CDR3 length: 14 amino acids. The germline V gene encodes CDR1 LNHDA and CDR2 SQIVND (reference sequence). The CDR3 is CASSITGGTYEQYF. The CDR3 DNA sequence: TGTGCCAGTAGTATTACAGGGGGAACCTACGAGCAGTACTTC.

The chain recombines TRBV2 with TRBJ1-6; no definite D call. The CDR3 length is 17 residues. The V end was cut by 2 bases, the J end by 8 bases, with 19 bases between. Germline loops: CDR1 SNHLY, CDR2 FYNNEI. The CDR3 sequence is CASSEWEIGPVHSPLHF. The CDR3 region has the DNA TGTGCCAGCAGTGAATGGGAAATAGGGCCCGTCCATTCACCCCTCCACTTT.

The chain recombines TRBV27 with TRBJ2-3; D uncertain. V dropped 5 bases and J dropped 2 bases, with 17 bases sitting between them. The V gene's germline CDR1 is MNHEY and CDR2 SMNVEV (reference sequence). This CDR3 spans 16 amino acids. CDR3 sequence reads: CASSDSLRLITDTQYF. The CDR3 nucleotides are TGTGCCAGCAGTGACTCCCTCCGGTTAATCACAGATACGCAGTATTTT.

This chain connects TRBV7-6 to TRBJ1-3; no clear D gene. Trimming shortened V by 1 base and J by 0 bases, and 16 bases separated the two germline ends. The V gene's germline CDR1 is SGHVS and CDR2 FNYEAQ. CDR3 length: 18 residues. For the CDR3, the DNA is TGTGCCAGCAGCTTAGTCGGAGGCGCAGCAGTCTCTGGAAACACCATATATTTT. The encoded protein is CASSLVGGAAVSGNTIYF.

The chain employs TRBV11-2 and TRBJ1-1; D uncertain. The germline gives CDR1 SGHAT, CDR2 FQNNGV. Trimming pared 5 bases from V and 5 bases from J, leaving 12 bases between. This CDR3 contains 13 residues. Here the CDR3 DNA reads TGTGCCAGCAGCCCGAGTTCGGGGACTGAAGCTTTCTTT. Translating it yields CASSPSSGTEAFF.

The J gene is TRBJ1-2, the V gene TRBV9; D unclear. V shed 2 bases and J shed 6 bases, with 8 bases lying between them. The CDR3 has 12 amino acids. Per germline, CDR1 SGDLS and CDR2 YYNGEE. As DNA, the CDR3 is TGTGCCAGCAGCGTCCCGGAGGATGGCTACACCTTC. Its translation: CASSVPEDGYTF. Variable domain in full (rest from reference TRBV9 and TRBJ1-2): DSGVTQTPKHLITATGQRVTLRCSPRSGDLSVYWYQQSLDQGLQFLIQYYNGEERAKGNILERFSAQQFPDLHSELNLSSLELGDSALYFCASSVPEDGYTFGSGTRLTVV.

The chain couples TRBV12-5 to TRBJ2-5; D is ambiguous. With the DNA end fitting TRBJ2-7 better, the J assignment may be wrong. Germline values: CDR1 LGHNT, CDR2 FRNRAP. This CDR3 spans 13 amino acids. The CDR3 protein is CASGPSNTYEQYF. Written as DNA, the CDR3 is TGTGCTAGTGGCCCATCGAACACTTACGAGCAGTACTTC.

This chain connects TRBV27 to TRBJ2-5; tentative D call: TRBD1 (5 bases). Trimming removed 3 bases at V and 5 bases at J, with 19 bases between. Germline lookup yields CDR1 MNHEY and CDR2 SMNVEV (reference sequence). The CDR3 length is 16 residues. The CDR3 protein is CASSLDGARRWETQYF. For the CDR3, the DNA is TGTGCCAGCAGTTTGGATGGGGCCCGTAGGTGGGAGACCCAGTACTTC.

The chain links TRBV2 to TRBJ2-7, with D hard to call. The CDR3 has 11 amino acids. Trimming stripped 4 bases from V and 7 bases from J, with 8 bases between. In germline, CDR1 is SNHLY, CDR2 FYNNEI. As DNA, the CDR3 is TGTGCCAGCAGTGGAGAGGAAGAGCAGTACTTC. Protein sequence: CASSGEEEQYF.

The chain recombines TRBV11-3 with TRBJ1-2, with 7 bases matching TRBD1. The CDR3 totals 19 residues. Germline CDR1 and CDR2: SGHNT and YENEEA. The ends lost 2 bases at V and 0 bases at J; junction bases unmatched: 15. This CDR3 is CASSLHPTKGAITNYGYTF. The CDR3 DNA follows: TGTGCCAGCAGCTTACATCCGACAAAGGGGGCGATTACTAACTATGGCTACACCTTC.

This chain uses TRBV2 with TRBJ2-1; 10 bases match TRBD2. The CDR3 runs 14 residues. V dropped 9 bases and J dropped 4; count of bases not matched to a gene: 6. CDR1 SNHLY and CDR2 FYNNEI come from the germline V gene. The chain's CDR3 is CASYGTSVYNEQFF. The CDR3 DNA reads TGTGCCAGTTATGGGACTAGCGTATACAATGAGCAGTTCTTC.

The rearrangement links TRBV19 to TRBJ2-1; TRBD1 is a possible D gene (6 bases). CDR1 is LNHDA, CDR2 SQIVND, per germline (reference sequence). This CDR3 has 15 amino acids. V lost 1 base to trimming and J lost 3 bases, with 10 bases between them. The CDR3 DNA reads as TGTGCCAGTAGTATAGCAGGGGTCCTCTACAATGAGCAGTTCTTC. This gives the protein CASSIAGVLYNEQFF. Supplemented by reference TRBV19 and TRBJ2-1, the full variable domain reads DGGITQSPKYLFRKEGQNVTLSCEQNLNHDAMYWYRQDPGQGLRLIYYSQIVNDFQKGDIAEGYSVSREKKESFPLTVTSAQKNPTAFYLCASSIAGVLYNEQFFGPGTRLTVL.